This TCR beta chain came from a study of blood T cells in healthy people across ages. With respect to this clonotype: As yet, its antigen is unknown.

Using a J-beta primer mix together with a sample-barcoded 5' primer, a second PCR was run for 7 to 11 cycles. Per sample, CDR3-containing paired-end reads numbered at least 3 million. TCRdb called the 5' RACE reads again in MiXCR, with one record for every CDR3 protein. The sample yields under 2,000,000 distinct CDR3 sequences, around half seen once. The CDR3 extends over 13 amino acids. CDR1 is SGHTA and CDR2 is FQGNSA in the germline V gene. Trimming took 5 bases from V and 3 from J, leaving 10 bases between them. Whole-study results and caveats: Unsorted PBMCs prevented conclusive naive versus antigen-experienced comparison. TCR beta diversity per million T cells fell roughly linearly with age.

Sequenced: blood. The V call is TRBV7-2, the J call TRBJ1-1; D is ambiguous. The source is a woman aged 40-49 years in good health. The CDR3 DNA sequence: TGTGCCAGCAGCCCCCACTCCCACACTGAAGCTTTCTTT. It codes for CASSPHSHTEAFF.